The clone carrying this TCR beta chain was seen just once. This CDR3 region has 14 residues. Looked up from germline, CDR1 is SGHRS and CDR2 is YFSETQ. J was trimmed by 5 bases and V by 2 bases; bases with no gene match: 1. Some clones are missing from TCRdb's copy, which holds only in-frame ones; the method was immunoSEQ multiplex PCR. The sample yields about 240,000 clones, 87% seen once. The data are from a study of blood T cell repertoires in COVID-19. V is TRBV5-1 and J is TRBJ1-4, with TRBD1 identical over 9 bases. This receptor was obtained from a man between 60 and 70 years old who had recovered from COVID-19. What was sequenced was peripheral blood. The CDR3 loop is CASSFGQGNEKLFF. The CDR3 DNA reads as TGCGCCAGCAGCTTTGGACAGGGGAATGAAAAACTGTTTTTT.